The clone carrying this T cell receptor (beta chain) is a singleton in its sample. The study reverse transcribed the entire isolated RNA, so it sequenced expressed TCRB transcripts. The table came from immunoSEQ multiplex PCR; TCRdb's copy has only in-frame clones and leaves some out. Counted here are 140,000 to 150,000 clones, about 50% occurring once; the ten biggest clones make up 0.35% to 0.45%. The data stem from a study of beta chain features in type 1 diabetes. The CDR3 sequence is 13 residues long. Germline V gene data show CDR1 as MDHEN and CDR2 as SYDVKM. Trimming stripped 6 bases from V and 5 bases from J, with 10 bases between.

The clonotype comes from a man younger than 30 in good health. The chain recombines TRBV28 with TRBJ1-4; weak D call: TRBD1 (6 bases). Sequenced input: Tregs from blood. The chain's CDR3 is CASRSGANEKLFF. Here the CDR3 DNA reads TGTGCCAGCAGGTCAGGGGCAAATGAAAAACTGTTTTTT.